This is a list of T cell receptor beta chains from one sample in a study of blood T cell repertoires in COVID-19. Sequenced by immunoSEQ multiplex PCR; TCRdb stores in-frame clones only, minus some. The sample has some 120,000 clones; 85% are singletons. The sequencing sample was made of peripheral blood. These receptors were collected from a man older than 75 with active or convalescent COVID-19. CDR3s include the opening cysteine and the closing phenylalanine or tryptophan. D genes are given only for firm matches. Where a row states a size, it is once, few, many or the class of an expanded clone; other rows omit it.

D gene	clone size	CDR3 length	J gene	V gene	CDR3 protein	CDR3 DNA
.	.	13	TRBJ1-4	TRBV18	CASSPDLDEKLFF	TGTGCCAGCTCACCAGACTTGGATGAAAAACTGTTTTTT
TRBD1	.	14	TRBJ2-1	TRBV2	CASTTDRIYNEQFF	TGTGCCAGCACCACGGACAGGATCTACAATGAGCAGTTCTTC
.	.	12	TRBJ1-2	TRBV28	CASSLGLYGYTF	TGTGCCAGCAGTTTAGGGCTCTATGGCTACACCTTC
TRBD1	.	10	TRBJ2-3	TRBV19	CASGDREQYF	TGTGCCAGTGGGGACAGGGAGCAGTATTTT
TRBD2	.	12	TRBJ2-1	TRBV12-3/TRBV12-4	CASSLAVGEQFF	TGTGCCAGCAGCCTAGCGGTCGGGGAGCAGTTCTTC
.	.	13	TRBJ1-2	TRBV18	CASSQGTNYGYTF	TGTGCCAGCTCCCAGGGAACTAACTATGGCTACACCTTC
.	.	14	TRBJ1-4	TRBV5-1	CASSTETDNEKLFF	TGCGCCAGCAGCACGGAGACTGATAATGAAAAACTGTTTTTT
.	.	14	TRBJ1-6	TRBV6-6	CASSYLEEDSPLHF	TGTGCCAGCAGTTACTTAGAGGAGGATTCACCCCTCCACTTT
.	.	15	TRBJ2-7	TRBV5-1	CASSSAGTGAYEQYF	TGCGCCAGCAGCTCGGCAGGGACTGGGGCCTACGAGCAGTACTTC
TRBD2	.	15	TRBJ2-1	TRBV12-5	CASGLTSGGYNEQFF	TGTGCTAGTGGTTTGACTAGCGGGGGGTACAATGAGCAGTTCTTC
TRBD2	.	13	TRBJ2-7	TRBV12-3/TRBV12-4	CASSFTSGGEQYF	TGTGCCAGCAGTTTTACTAGCGGGGGGGAGCAGTACTTC
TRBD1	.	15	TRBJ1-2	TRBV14	CASSNDRGRTYGYTF	TGTGCCAGCAGCAACGACAGGGGGCGAACCTATGGCTACACCTTC
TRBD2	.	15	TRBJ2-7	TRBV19	CASSELAGGSYEQYF	TGTGCCAGTAGCGAACTAGCGGGGGGTTCCTACGAGCAGTACTTC
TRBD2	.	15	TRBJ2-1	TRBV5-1	CASSLTSGSYNEQFF	TGCGCCAGCAGCCTGACTAGCGGGTCATACAATGAGCAGTTCTTC
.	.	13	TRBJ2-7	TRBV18	CASSPIGQNEQYF	TGTGCCAGCTCACCAATCGGACAGAACGAGCAGTACTTC
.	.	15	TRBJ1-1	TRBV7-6	CASSLRGPMNTEAFF	TGTGCCAGCAGCTTAAGAGGGCCCATGAACACTGAAGCTTTCTTT
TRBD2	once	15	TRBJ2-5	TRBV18	CASSRLAGAQETQYF	TGTGCCAGCTCGAGACTAGCGGGGGCCCAAGAGACCCAGTACTTC
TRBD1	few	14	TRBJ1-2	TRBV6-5	CASRGQGLVYGYTF	TGTGCCAGCAGAGGACAGGGTTTGGTCTATGGCTACACCTTC
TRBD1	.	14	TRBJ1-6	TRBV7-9	CASRSTGERSPLHF	TGTGCCAGCAGATCAACAGGGGAAAGGTCACCCCTCCACTTT
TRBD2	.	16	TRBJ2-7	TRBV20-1	CSASVLAGLSSYEQYF	TGCAGTGCGAGTGTACTAGCGGGACTGAGCTCCTACGAGCAGTACTTC
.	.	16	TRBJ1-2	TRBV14	CASSSGVRGNNYGYTF	TGTGCCAGCAGCTCCGGGGTCAGGGGCAATAACTATGGCTACACCTTC
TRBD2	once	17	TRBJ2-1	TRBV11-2	CASSSDGGGYSYNEQFF	TGTGCCAGCAGCTCAGATGGCGGGGGGTACTCCTACAATGAGCAGTTCTTC
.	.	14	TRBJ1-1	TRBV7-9	CASSLTGMNTEAFF	TGTGCCAGCAGCTTGACAGGAATGAACACTGAAGCTTTCTTT
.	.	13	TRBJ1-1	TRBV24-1	CATSDYGDTEAFF	TGTGCCACCAGTGATTATGGAGATACTGAAGCTTTCTTT
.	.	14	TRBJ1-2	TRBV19	CASSIQRGARGYTF	TGTGCCAGTAGTATACAACGGGGGGCGAGAGGCTACACCTTC
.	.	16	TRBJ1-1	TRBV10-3	CAIRDPRGGGNTEAFF	TGTGCCATCAGGGACCCAAGGGGGGGAGGGAACACTGAAGCTTTCTTT
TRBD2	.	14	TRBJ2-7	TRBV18	CASSSGLGDYEQYF	TGTGCCAGCTCATCGGGACTAGGAGACTACGAGCAGTACTTC
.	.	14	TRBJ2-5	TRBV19	CASSIGAGGETQYF	TGTGCCAGTAGTATAGGGGCAGGAGGGGAGACCCAGTACTTC
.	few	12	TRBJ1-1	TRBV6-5	CASSFTGSEAFF	TGTGCCAGCAGTTTTACAGGTTCTGAAGCTTTCTTT
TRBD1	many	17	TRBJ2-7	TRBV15	CATSRGRRDRDVTGQYF	TGTGCCACCAGCAGAGGCCGAAGGGACAGGGATGTTACAGGGCAGTACTTC
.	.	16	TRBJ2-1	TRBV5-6	CASSLGWSGSYNEQFF	TGTGCCAGCAGCTTGGGCTGGTCGGGCTCCTACAATGAGCAGTTCTTC
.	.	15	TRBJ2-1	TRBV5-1	CASSYSGVDYNEQFF	TGCGCCAGCAGCTATTCGGGGGTAGATTATAATGAGCAGTTCTTC
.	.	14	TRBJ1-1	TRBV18	CASSPSDRNTEAFF	TGTGCCAGCTCACCAAGTGACAGGAACACTGAAGCTTTCTTT
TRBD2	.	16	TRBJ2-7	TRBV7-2	CASSQILAGGGSEQYF	TGTGCCAGCAGCCAAATACTAGCGGGAGGAGGGTCCGAGCAGTACTTC
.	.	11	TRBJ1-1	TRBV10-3	CATSRNTEAFF	TGTGCCACCTCCAGGAACACTGAAGCTTTCTTT
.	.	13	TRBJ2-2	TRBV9	CASSPTATGELFF	TGTGCCAGCAGCCCAACTGCCACCGGGGAGCTGTTTTTT
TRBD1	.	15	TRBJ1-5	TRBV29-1	CSVRLGGTGNQPQHF	TGCAGCGTTCGACTTGGAGGGACAGGGAATCAGCCCCAGCATTTT
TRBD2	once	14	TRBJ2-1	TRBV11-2	CASSPTSGYNEQFF	TGTGCCAGCAGCCCTACTAGCGGATACAATGAGCAGTTCTTC
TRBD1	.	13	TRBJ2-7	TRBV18	CASSQTGGYEQYF	TGTGCCAGCTCACAGACAGGGGGCTACGAGCAGTACTTC